These 6 T cell receptor beta chains share one sample of origin, sequenced in a study. Via MiXCR, TCRdb re-called the reads, giving one row per CDR3 protein. The sample has fewer than 2,000 distinct CDR3 sequences; around a quarter are singletons. The source material was CD8+ T cells (not recorded whether cultured). Receptors were obtained from a female donor.

This clonotype is categorized as large. CDR3 protein: CASSGPGEYNEQFF. The DNA of the CDR3 is TGTGCCAGCAGTGGACCGGGGGAATACAATGAGCAGTTCTTC. J is TRBJ2-1 and V is TRBV12-3 or TRBV12-4; D may be TRBD2 (6 bases). Trimming left V 5 bases short and J 4 bases short, with 12 bases between. This CDR3 has 14 amino acids.

By sample share, this clonotype is medium-sized. This sequence joins TRBV19 and TRBJ1-1; D is unclear. The CDR3 loop spans 11 amino acids. The germline V and J ends were trimmed by 6 bases and 3 bases, with 5 bases remaining between them. The germline V gene encodes CDR1 LNHDA and CDR2 SQIVND (reference sequence). CDR3 loop: CASRADTEAFF. The CDR3 nucleotides read TGTGCCAGTAGAGCAGACACTGAAGCTTTCTTT. Variable domain in full (rest from reference TRBV19 and TRBJ1-1): DGGITQSPKYLFRKEGQNVTLSCEQNLNHDAMYWYRQDPGQGLRLIYYSQIVNDFQKGDIAEGYSVSREKKESFPLTVTSAQKNPTAFYLCASRADTEAFFGQGTRLTVV.

This clonotype is deemed large (0.1 to 1%). V and J are TRBV29-1 and TRBJ1-1; D gene unclear. Germline CDR1 and CDR2: SQVTM and ANQGSEA. Trimming stripped 0 bases from V and 6 bases from J, with 8 bases between. The CDR3 sequence is 12 residues long. This CDR3 is CSVEDFRAEAFF. CDR3 sequence (DNA): TGCAGCGTTGAAGATTTTAGGGCTGAAGCTTTCTTT.

By proportion, this clonotype is medium-sized. This chain connects TRBV5-4 to TRBJ2-7; 7 positions match TRBD2. J gave up 5 bases and V 3 bases, and 8 bases lay outside the gene matches. The germline gives CDR1 SGHNT, CDR2 YYREEE (reference sequence). The CDR3 is made up of 14 amino acids. CDR3 nucleotides: TGTGCCAGCAGCTCCGCGGGAGTGGTCCACGAGCAGTACTTC. Its protein product is CASSSAGVVHEQYF.

By its share, this clonotype is large. The rearrangement joins TRBV5-6 to TRBJ1-5; 7 nucleotides agree with TRBD1. Germline V gene data show CDR1 as SGHDT and CDR2 as YYEEEE. J was trimmed by 5 bases and V by 0 bases; bases with no gene match: 8. The CDR3 has 16 amino acids. CDR3 loop: CASSLAAGGRDQPQHF. In DNA, the CDR3 is TGTGCCAGCAGCTTGGCGGCAGGGGGTAGGGATCAGCCCCAGCATTTT.

This clonotype appeared many times. The chain uses TRBV7-9 and TRBJ2-1; D gene unclear. V lost 7 bases and J lost 6, with 10 bases in between. Germline V lookup: CDR1 SEHNR, CDR2 FQNEAQ (reference sequence). The CDR3 has 12 amino acids. The CDR3: CASIGIFNEQFF. CDR3 bases: TGTGCCAGCATAGGGATTTTCAATGAGCAGTTCTTC.